This T cell receptor (beta chain) originates from a study of blood T cell repertoires in COVID-19. About the research overall: The United States, Italy and Spain supplied acute and convalescent COVID-19 samples. T cells, B-cell-depleted T cells, or PBMCs provided the cDNA or gDNA that served as material.

The V and J ends lost 4 bases and 5 bases, in that order; junction bases with no gene match: 8. The CDR3 has 15 residues. CDR1 SGHRS and CDR2 YFSETQ come from the germline V gene. The data were produced by immunoSEQ multiplex PCR, yet TCRdb's version contains in-frame clones alone and is incomplete. The sample has some 310,000 clones, 87% seen once. At least ten counts were recorded for this clone. Sequencing was performed on peripheral blood. This TCR was sampled from a man between 45 and 60 years old with active or convalescent COVID-19. The chain joins TRBV5-1 to TRBJ1-1; 10 nucleotides agree with TRBD1. As DNA, the CDR3 is TGCGCCAGCAGCGCCTCCGGGACAGGGGTTACTGAAGCTTTCTTT. Translating it yields CASSASGTGVTEAFF.